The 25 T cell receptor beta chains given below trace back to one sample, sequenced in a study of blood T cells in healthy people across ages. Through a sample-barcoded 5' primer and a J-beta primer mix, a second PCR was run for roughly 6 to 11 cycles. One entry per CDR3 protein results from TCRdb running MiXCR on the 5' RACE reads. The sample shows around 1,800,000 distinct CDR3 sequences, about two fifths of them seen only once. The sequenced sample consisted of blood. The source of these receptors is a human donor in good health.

The CDR3 bases are TGCGCCAGCAGCCAAGAAGTTGGTATTAGTGAGCAGTTCTTC. It is translated as CASSQEVGISEQFF. The rearrangement joins TRBV4-1 to TRBJ2-1; no firm D call. This CDR3 comprises 14 residues. The germline V gene has CDR1 MGHRA and CDR2 YSYEKL. Between the trimmed V and J ends, which lost 0 bases and 9 bases, there was a span of 12 bases.

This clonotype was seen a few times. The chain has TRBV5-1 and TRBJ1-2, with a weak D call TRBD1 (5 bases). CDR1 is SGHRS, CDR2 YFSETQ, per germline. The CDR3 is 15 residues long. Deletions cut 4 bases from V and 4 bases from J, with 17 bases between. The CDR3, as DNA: TGCGCCAGCAGCCCCTCTAGCATACAGGTCTATGGCTACACCTTC. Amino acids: CASSPSSIQVYGYTF.

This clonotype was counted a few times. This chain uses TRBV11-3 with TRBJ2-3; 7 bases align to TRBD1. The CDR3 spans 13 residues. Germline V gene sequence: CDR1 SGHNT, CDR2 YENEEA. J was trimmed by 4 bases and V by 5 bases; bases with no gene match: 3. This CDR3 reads CASSAQGADTQYF. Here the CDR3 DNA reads TGTGCCAGCAGCGCCCAGGGGGCAGATACGCAGTATTTT. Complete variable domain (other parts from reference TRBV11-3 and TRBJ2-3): EAGVVQSPRYKIIEKKQPVAFWCNPISGHNTLYWYLQNLGQGPELLIRYENEEAVDDSQLPKDRFSAERLKGVDSTLKIQPAELGDSAVYLCASSAQGADTQYFGPGTRLTVL.

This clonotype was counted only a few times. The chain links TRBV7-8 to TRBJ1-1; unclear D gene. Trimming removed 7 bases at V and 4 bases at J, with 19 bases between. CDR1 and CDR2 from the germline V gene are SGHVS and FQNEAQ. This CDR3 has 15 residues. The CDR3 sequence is CASTPTQGRRTEAFF. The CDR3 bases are TGTGCCAGCACCCCGACCCAAGGGCGGCGCACTGAAGCTTTCTTT.

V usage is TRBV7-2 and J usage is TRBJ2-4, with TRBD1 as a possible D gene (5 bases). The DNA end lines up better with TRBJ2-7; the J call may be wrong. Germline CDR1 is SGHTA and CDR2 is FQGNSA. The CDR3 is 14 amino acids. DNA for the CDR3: TGTGCCAGCAGCGCTACCAATCAGGGTAACGAGCAGTACTTC. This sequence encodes CASSATNQGNEQYF.

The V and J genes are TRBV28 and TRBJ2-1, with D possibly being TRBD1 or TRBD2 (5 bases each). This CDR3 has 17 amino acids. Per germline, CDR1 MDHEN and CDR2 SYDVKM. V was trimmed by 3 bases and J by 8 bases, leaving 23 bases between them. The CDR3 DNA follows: TGTGCCAGCAGTTTCTCGCTTACCGGGACCGTGGGGGATGAGCAGTTCTTC. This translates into CASSFSLTGTVGDEQFF.

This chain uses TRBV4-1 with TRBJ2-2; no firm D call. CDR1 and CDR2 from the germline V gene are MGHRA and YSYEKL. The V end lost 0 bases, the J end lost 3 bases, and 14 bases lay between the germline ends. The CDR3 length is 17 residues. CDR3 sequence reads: CASSQDGPPLDTGELFF. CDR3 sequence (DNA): TGCGCCAGCAGCCAAGATGGGCCCCCTCTGGACACCGGGGAGCTGTTTTTT.

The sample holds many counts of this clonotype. CDR3 nucleotide sequence: TGTGCCAGCAGCCAAGATTTCGGGACATTGGTTGGCTACACCTTC. It encodes CASSQDFGTLVGYTF. The rearrangement links TRBV4-2 to TRBJ1-2; TRBD1 might be the D (6 bases). Looked up from germline, CDR1 is LGHNA and CDR2 is YNFKEQ. With 0 bases removed from V and 7 bases from J, the gap between germline ends came to 15 bases. This CDR3 spans 15 amino acids.

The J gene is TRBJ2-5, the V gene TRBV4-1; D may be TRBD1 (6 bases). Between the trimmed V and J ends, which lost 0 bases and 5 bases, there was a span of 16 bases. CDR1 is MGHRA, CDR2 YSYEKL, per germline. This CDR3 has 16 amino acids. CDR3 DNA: TGCGCCAGCAGCCAAGAACCAGGGGTAATTGGTGAGACCCAGTACTTC. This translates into CASSQEPGVIGETQYF.

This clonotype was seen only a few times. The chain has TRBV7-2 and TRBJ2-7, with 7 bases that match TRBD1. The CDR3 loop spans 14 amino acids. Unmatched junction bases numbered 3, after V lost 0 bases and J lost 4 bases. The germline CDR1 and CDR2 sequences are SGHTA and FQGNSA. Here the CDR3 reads CASSLASDRYEQYF. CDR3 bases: TGTGCCAGCAGCTTAGCCTCGGACAGGTACGAGCAGTACTTC.

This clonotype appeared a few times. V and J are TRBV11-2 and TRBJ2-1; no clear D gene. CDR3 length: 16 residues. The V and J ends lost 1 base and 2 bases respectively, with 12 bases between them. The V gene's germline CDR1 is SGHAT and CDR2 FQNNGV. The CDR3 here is CASSLVALGPYNEQFF. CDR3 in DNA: TGTGCCAGCAGCTTAGTAGCTCTGGGTCCCTACAATGAGCAGTTCTTC.

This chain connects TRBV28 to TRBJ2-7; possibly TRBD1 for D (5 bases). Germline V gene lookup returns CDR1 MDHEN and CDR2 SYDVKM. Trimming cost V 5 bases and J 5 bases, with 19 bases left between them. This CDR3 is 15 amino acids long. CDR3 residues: CASSRTGLGSHEQYF. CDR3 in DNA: TGTGCCAGCAGTCGAACAGGATTGGGTAGCCACGAGCAGTACTTC.

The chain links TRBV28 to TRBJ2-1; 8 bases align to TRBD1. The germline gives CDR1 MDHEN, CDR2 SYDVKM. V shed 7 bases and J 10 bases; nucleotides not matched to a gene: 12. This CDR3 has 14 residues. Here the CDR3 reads CASKFTGGPWEQFF. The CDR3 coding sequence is TGTGCCAGCAAGTTTACAGGGGGGCCTTGGGAGCAGTTCTTC.

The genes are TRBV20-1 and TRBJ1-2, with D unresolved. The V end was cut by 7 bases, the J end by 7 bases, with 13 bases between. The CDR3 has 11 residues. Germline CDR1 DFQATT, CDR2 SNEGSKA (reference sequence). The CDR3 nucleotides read TGCAGTGACAACCGGGAGGGTGGCTACACCTTC. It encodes CSDNREGGYTF.

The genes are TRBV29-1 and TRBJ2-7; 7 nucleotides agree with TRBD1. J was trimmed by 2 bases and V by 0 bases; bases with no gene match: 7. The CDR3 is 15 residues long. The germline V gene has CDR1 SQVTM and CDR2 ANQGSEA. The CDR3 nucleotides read TGCAGCGTTGAAGATCGTAGACAGGGTACCTACGAGCAGTACTTC. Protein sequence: CSVEDRRQGTYEQYF.

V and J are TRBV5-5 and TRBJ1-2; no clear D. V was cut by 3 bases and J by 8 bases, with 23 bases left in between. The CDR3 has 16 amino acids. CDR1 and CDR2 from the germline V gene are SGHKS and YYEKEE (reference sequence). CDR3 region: CASSWKGKGPLGGYTF. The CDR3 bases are TGTGCCAGCAGCTGGAAGGGCAAAGGACCCCTTGGGGGCTACACCTTC.

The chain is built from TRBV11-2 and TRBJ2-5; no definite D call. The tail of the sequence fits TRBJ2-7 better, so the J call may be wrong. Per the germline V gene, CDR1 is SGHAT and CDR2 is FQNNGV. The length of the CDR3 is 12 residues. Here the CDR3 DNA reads TGTGCCAGCAGTCAAAACCTTCACGAGCAGTACTTC. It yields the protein CASSQNLHEQYF.

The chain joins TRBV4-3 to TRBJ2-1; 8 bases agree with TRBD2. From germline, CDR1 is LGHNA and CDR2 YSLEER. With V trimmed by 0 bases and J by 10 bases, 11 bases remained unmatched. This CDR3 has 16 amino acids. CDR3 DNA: TGCGCCAGCAGCCAAGATGCCAACGGGGGGGCAAACGAGCAGTTCTTC. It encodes CASSQDANGGANEQFF.

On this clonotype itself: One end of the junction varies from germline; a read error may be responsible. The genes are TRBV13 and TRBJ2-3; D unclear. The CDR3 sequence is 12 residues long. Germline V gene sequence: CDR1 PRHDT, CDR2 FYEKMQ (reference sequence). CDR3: CASSITTNTQYF. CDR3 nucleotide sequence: TGTGCCAGCAGCATAACCACAAATACGCAGTATTTT. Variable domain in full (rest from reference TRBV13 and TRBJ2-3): AAGVIQSPRHLIKEKRETATLKCYPIPRHDTVYWYQQGPGQDPQFLISFYEKMQSDKGSIPDRFSAQQFSDYHSELNMSSLELGDSALYFCASSITTNTQYFGPGTRLTVL.

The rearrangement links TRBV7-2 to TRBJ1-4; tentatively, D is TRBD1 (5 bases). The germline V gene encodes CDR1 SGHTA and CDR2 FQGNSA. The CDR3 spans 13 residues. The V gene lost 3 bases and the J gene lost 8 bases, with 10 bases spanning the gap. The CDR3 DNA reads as TGTGCCAGCAGCTTCCCGGGACGGGAAAAACTGTTTTTT. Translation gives CASSFPGREKLFF.

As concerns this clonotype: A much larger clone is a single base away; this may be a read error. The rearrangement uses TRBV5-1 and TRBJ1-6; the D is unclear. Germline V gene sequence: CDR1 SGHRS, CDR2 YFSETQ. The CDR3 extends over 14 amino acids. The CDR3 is CVSSLAGNNSPLHF. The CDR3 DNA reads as TGCGTCAGCAGCTTGGCCGGGAATAATTCACCCCTCCACTTT. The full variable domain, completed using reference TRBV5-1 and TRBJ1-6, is KAGVTQTPRYLIKTRGQQVTLSCSPISGHRSVSWYQQTPGQGLQFLFEYFSETQRNKGNFPGRFSGRQFSNSRSEMNVSTLELGDSALYLCVSSLAGNNSPLHFGNGTRLTVT.

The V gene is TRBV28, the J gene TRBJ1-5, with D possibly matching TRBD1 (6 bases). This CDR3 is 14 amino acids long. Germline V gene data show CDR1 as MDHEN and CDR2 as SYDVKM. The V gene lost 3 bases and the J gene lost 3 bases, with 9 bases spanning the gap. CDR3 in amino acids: CASSFRGVNQPQHF. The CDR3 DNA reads TGTGCCAGCAGTTTCAGGGGTGTCAATCAGCCCCAGCATTTT.

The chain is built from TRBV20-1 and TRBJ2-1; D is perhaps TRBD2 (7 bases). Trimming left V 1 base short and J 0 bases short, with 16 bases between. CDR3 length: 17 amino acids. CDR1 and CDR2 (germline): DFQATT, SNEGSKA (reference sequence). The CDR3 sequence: CSARGRGALPSYNEQFF. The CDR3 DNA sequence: TGCAGTGCTAGAGGTCGGGGGGCCCTTCCCTCCTACAATGAGCAGTTCTTC.

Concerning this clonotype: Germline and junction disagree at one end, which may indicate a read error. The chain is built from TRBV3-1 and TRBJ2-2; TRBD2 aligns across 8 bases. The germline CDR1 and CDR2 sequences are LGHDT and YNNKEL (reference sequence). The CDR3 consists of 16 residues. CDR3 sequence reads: CASNQELTSEAGELFF. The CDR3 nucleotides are TGTGCCAGCAACCAAGAACTGACTAGCGAGGCCGGGGAGCTGTTTTTT.

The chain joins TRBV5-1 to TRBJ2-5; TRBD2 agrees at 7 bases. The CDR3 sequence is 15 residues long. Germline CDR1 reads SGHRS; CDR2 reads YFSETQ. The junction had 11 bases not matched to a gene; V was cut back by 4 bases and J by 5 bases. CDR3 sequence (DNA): TGCGCCAGCAGCCCTGGGGGGAGGGTCGAGGAGACCCAGTACTTC. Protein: CASSPGGRVEETQYF.